This T cell receptor beta chain originates from a study of OX40 agonist ivuxolimab in advanced cancers. Note on this clone: The antigen is unknown.

The protocol was immunoSEQ multiplex PCR, while the TCRdb copy is restricted to in-frame clones and leaves out a portion. The table has roughly 90,000 clones, 85% to 90% seen once; the top ten hold around 0.76%. The study's findings and limits: Low normalized clonal expansion also occurred in some nonresponding patients.

The CDR3 sequence is 16 residues long. The junction had 2 bases not matched to a gene; V was cut back by 3 bases and J by 4 bases. Per germline, CDR1 MGHRA and CDR2 YSYEKL. This specimen consisted of CD4+ or CD8+ T cells sorted from blood, obtained in a trial of the OX40 agonist ivuxolimab. The TCR was taken from an adult with an advanced solid tumor such as melanoma, head and neck, liver or kidney cancer. The V and J genes are TRBV4-1 and TRBJ2-1, with 14 bases matching TRBD2. The CDR3 here is CASSQRTSGGYNEQFF. In nucleotides, the CDR3 is TGCGCCAGCAGCCAGAGGACTAGCGGGGGGTACAATGAGCAGTTCTTC.